This T cell receptor (beta chain) appears in the sequencing data of a study of post-analysis software for immune sequencing data. Whole-study findings and limits: Samples prepared in the same batch strongly co-clustered by F measure. Patients carried a handful of TRBV segments more frequently than controls did, and TRBV5-6, TRBV5-1 and TRBV20-1 were among them.

Per the germline V gene, CDR1 is SGDLS and CDR2 is YYNGEE. The CDR3 is 16 residues long. Trimming stripped 3 bases from V and 0 bases from J, with 14 bases between. This clonotype was detected only a few times. Its antigen is undetermined. Researchers reported that TCR beta cDNA libraries carried unique molecular identifiers. TCRdb re-called the PCR reads with MiXCR, one entry per CDR3 protein. The sample carries hundreds of thousands of distinct CDR3 sequences, about 60% recorded once. Sequencing input: blood. The receptor's source is a girl aged 2 to 9 with multiple sclerosis. The chain joins TRBV9 to TRBJ2-3, with D perhaps matching TRBD1 (5 bases). The DNA for the CDR3 is TGTGCCAGCAGCGGGGGCGGCACCCCTAGCACAGATACGCAGTATTTT. Encoded protein: CASSGGGTPSTDTQYF.